Described below is a single T cell receptor beta chain sequence and its context. RNA, once extracted, was reverse transcribed into cDNA for use as the sequencing template. Clones were sequenced by immunoSEQ multiplex PCR, and TCRdb holds only the in-frame ones, with some missing. The sample includes 200,000 to 250,000 clones, about 58% of them seen just once. Per germline, CDR1 LGHNA and CDR2 YSLEER. CDR3 length equals 15 residues. V dropped 4 bases and J dropped 2; count of bases not matched to a gene: 7. The source of the sample is a study of CD8+ T cells in alopecia areata. Treatment here: oral pan-JAK inhibitor, 5-10 mg twice daily.

The sequencing used CD4+ T cells sorted from blood, collected at week 4, from a patient treated with tofacitinib. The receptor was isolated from a human donor with alopecia areata. The chain couples TRBV4-3 to TRBJ2-7; 8 bases are shared with TRBD1. CDR3 nucleotides: TGCGCCAGCAGCCCCGGACAGGGCCTGCCCTACGAGCAGTACTTC. It encodes CASSPGQGLPYEQYF.